The 13 T cell receptor beta chains below all came from one sample that was sequenced in a study of shared clonotypes between healthy human individuals. The naive CD8 subset, CD45RO-negative cells positively selected for CCR7, excluded terminally differentiated effector memory CD45RA+ cells. Some clones are missing from TCRdb's copy, which holds only in-frame ones; the method was immunoSEQ multiplex PCR. The sample consists of about 1,800,000 clones, approximately 95% of them appearing once. Sequenced sample: naive CD8+ T cells sorted from blood. Source of these receptors: a young man in good health.

This clone was recorded once. This chain joins TRBV7-9 and TRBJ2-7; D possibly corresponds to TRBD2 (6 bases). V lost 8 bases and J lost 3, with 11 bases in between. Germline assignment: CDR1 SEHNR and CDR2 FQNEAQ (reference sequence). This CDR3 contains 12 residues. The CDR3 reads CASGTSFYEQYF. The CDR3 DNA is TGTGCCAGCGGTACTAGCTTCTACGAGCAGTACTTC.

This chain links TRBV2 with TRBJ2-2; D remains ambiguous. The CDR3 loop spans 19 amino acids. Germline CDR1 and CDR2: SNHLY and FYNNEI. Trimming removed 4 bases from V and 1 base from J, with 22 bases in between. The CDR3: CASSVPRHGLEQNTGELFF. Here the CDR3 DNA reads TGTGCCAGCAGTGTACCCCGACACGGTCTCGAACAGAACACCGGGGAGCTGTTTTTT.

This clone was detected only once. This chain joins TRBV11-2 and TRBJ1-2; TRBD1 is a possible D gene (5 bases). Germline lookup yields CDR1 SGHAT and CDR2 FQNNGV. Between the trimmed V and J ends, which lost 5 bases and 3 bases, there was a span of 10 bases. The CDR3 has 13 amino acids. The CDR3 nucleotides read TGTGCCAGCAGCACCGGGACTCACTATGGCTACACCTTC. It specifies CASSTGTHYGYTF.

The rearrangement joins TRBV5-5 to TRBJ1-5; D unclear. The germline V gene has CDR1 SGHKS and CDR2 YYEKEE (reference sequence). The V end lost 2 bases, the J end lost 1 base, and 7 bases lay between the germline ends. This CDR3 comprises 14 residues. The chain's CDR3 is CASSFLESNQPQHF. CDR3 DNA: TGTGCCAGCAGCTTCTTGGAGAGCAATCAGCCCCAGCATTTT. The full variable domain, completed using reference TRBV5-5 and TRBJ1-5, is DAGVTQSPTHLIKTRGQQVTLRCSPISGHKSVSWYQQVLGQGPQFIFQYYEKEERGRGNFPDRFSARQFPNYSSELNVNALLLGDSALYLCASSFLESNQPQHFGDGTRLSIL.

The V call is TRBV13, the J call TRBJ2-5; either TRBD1 or TRBD2 may fit D (5 bases each). Germline V gene data show CDR1 as PRHDT and CDR2 as FYEKMQ (reference sequence). The CDR3 consists of 17 residues. V lost 4 bases and J 2 bases, leaving 20 bases between the germline ends. This CDR3 reads CASSSGSEGQRQETQYF. CDR3 nucleotide sequence: TGTGCCAGCAGCTCTGGTAGCGAGGGGCAGAGGCAAGAGACCCAGTACTTC.

This chain joins TRBV4-1 and TRBJ2-5; D might be TRBD1 (5 bases). CDR3 size: 14 residues. Per the germline V gene, CDR1 is MGHRA and CDR2 is YSYEKL. V lost 2 bases, J lost 5 bases, and 12 bases lay in between. The CDR3 sequence: CASSQQGYAETQYF. The CDR3 coding sequence is TGCGCCAGCAGCCAACAGGGCTACGCGGAGACCCAGTACTTC.

The V gene is TRBV2, the J gene TRBJ2-4; D is perhaps TRBD2 (7 bases). The germline CDR1 and CDR2 sequences are SNHLY and FYNNEI. V lost 11 bases, J lost 0 bases, and 26 bases lay in between. The CDR3 is made up of 18 amino acids. The CDR3 sequence is CAGSGGRDNVLAKNIQYF. As DNA, the CDR3 is TGTGCCGGCTCCGGGGGGAGGGACAATGTACTAGCCAAAAACATTCAGTACTTC.

Concerning this clone: The same CDR3 can be traced to other DNA sequences in this sample. V is TRBV7-9 and J is TRBJ1-1; D not resolved. Trimming removed 3 bases from V and 8 bases from J, with 7 bases in between. CDR1 and CDR2 from the germline V gene are SEHNR and FQNEAQ (reference sequence). This CDR3 is built from 11 residues. CDR3 sequence reads: CASSFLDEAFF. In nucleotides, the CDR3 is TGTGCCAGCAGCTTTCTAGACGAAGCTTTCTTT.

The V call is TRBV7-6, the J call TRBJ2-7; D is perhaps TRBD1 or TRBD2 (6 bases each). Trimming pared 5 bases from V and 7 bases from J, leaving 18 bases between. Germline CDR1 SGHVS, CDR2 FNYEAQ. The CDR3 has 14 residues. CDR3 loop: CASSRGTPRGEQYF. In DNA form, the CDR3 reads TGTGCCAGCAGCCGCGGGACACCCCGGGGGGAGCAGTACTTC.

The chain uses TRBV30 and TRBJ2-5; no firm D call. The germline CDR1 and CDR2 sequences are GTSNPN and SVGIG (reference sequence). The length of the CDR3 is 12 residues. The V gene lost 4 bases and the J gene lost 7 bases, with 13 bases spanning the gap. CDR3 in DNA: TGTGCCTGGACCAATGACGCAGTGACCCAGTACTTC. Its protein product is CAWTNDAVTQYF.

Remarks on this clone: Other DNA sequences in the same sample also yield this CDR3. The chain joins TRBV4-1 to TRBJ2-7; TRBD1 aligns across 7 bases. Trimming cost V 4 bases and J 3 bases; bases outside gene matches: 6. The CDR3 runs to 14 residues. Germline-derived CDR1 and CDR2 are MGHRA and YSYEKL. The CDR3 loop reads CASSLRDSSYEQYF. The CDR3 DNA is TGCGCCAGCAGCCTTCGGGACAGTAGCTACGAGCAGTACTTC.

As for this clone: The junction differs from germline at one of its ends, possibly a read error. The J gene is TRBJ2-1, the V gene TRBV7-7; D not resolved. The CDR3 has 15 amino acids. The germline gives CDR1 SSHAT, CDR2 FNYEAQ (reference sequence). The chain's CDR3 is CASSPGPYSYNEQFF. As DNA, the CDR3 is TGTGCTAGCAGCCCCGGACCGTATTCCTACAATGAGCAGTTCTTC.

This chain joins TRBV4-1 and TRBJ2-4, with TRBD1 matching over 8 bases. Germline-derived CDR1 and CDR2 are MGHRA and YSYEKL. This CDR3 is built from 15 residues. Trimming cost V 0 bases and J 9 bases; bases outside gene matches: 7. The chain's CDR3 is CASSQDDSGGAIQYF. CDR3 in DNA: TGCGCCAGCAGCCAAGATGACTCAGGGGGCGCCATTCAGTACTTC.